Below, one TCR beta chain is given with its context. Its antigen is not identified. The CDR3 extends over 15 amino acids. CDR1 is SGHKS, CDR2 YYEKEE, per germline (reference sequence). With V trimmed by 5 bases and J by 4 bases, 9 bases remained unmatched. The protocol was immunoSEQ multiplex PCR, while the TCRdb copy is restricted to in-frame clones and leaves out a portion. There are almost 750,000 clones in the sample; around 77% occur only once, and roughly 1.8% lies in the top ten. The data originate from a study of shared clonotypes between healthy human individuals. Findings of the study overall: Blood was the sole source, and tissue repertoires probably differ.

V is TRBV5-5 and J is TRBJ2-5, with 9 positions matching TRBD1. This sequence was found in a woman aged 25-40 years in good health. The sequenced sample was memory CD4+ T cells sorted from blood. Documented subset: CD45RA-negative fraction. The DNA for the CDR3 is TGTGCCAGCAGGCAGCAACAGGGGGCAGGAGAGACCCAGTACTTC. It yields the protein CASRQQQGAGETQYF.